A single sample is the source of the 23 T cell receptor beta chains below, sequenced in a study of breast tumors, draining lymph nodes, adjacent tissues. A single record per CDR3 protein comes from TCRdb applying MiXCR to the multiplex PCR reads. Here the sample spans some 200,000 distinct CDR3 sequences, 31% being singletons. Breast cancer patients provided tissue from their axillary draining lymph nodes. The sequenced sample was axillary lymph node tissue. These receptors originate from a female donor with breast cancer. Some clones in this sample may be carry-over from other donors' samples.

This clonotype was detected many times. As DNA, the CDR3 is TGCAGTGCTCAAGAGCAGGGGTACCAAGAGACCCAGTACTTC. Amino acids: CSAQEQGYQETQYF. The rearrangement links TRBV20-1 to TRBJ2-5; possibly TRBD1 for D (6 bases). V lost 5 bases and J lost 0, with 13 bases in between. This CDR3 comprises 14 residues. Germline CDR1 DFQATT, CDR2 SNEGSKA (reference sequence).

Ten or more counts support this clonotype. The chain links TRBV12-3 or TRBV12-4 to TRBJ2-5; 10 bases are a match to TRBD1. V dropped 6 bases and J dropped 2; count of bases not matched to a gene: 3. The CDR3 sequence is 14 residues long. This chain's CDR3 is CASRKDRGQETQYF. In DNA, the CDR3 is TGTGCCAGCAGAAAGGACAGGGGGCAAGAGACCCAGTACTTC.

This clonotype has just a few counts. A much larger clone lies a single base off, so this may be a read error. The V call is TRBV20-1, the J call TRBJ2-7, with TRBD1 identical over 9 bases. The CDR3 runs to 8 residues. Germline loops: CDR1 DFQATT, CDR2 SNEGSKA (reference sequence). The CDR3 is CSTDRGVF. CDR3 coding DNA: TGCAGTACCGACAGGGGGGTCTTC.

Turning to this clonotype: Without the conserved terminal phenylalanine or tryptophan, this CDR3 likely stems from a read error. The chain carries TRBV7-2 and TRBJ2-7; D unclear. CDR3 size: 14 residues. Germline V gene sequence: CDR1 SGHTA, CDR2 FQGNSA. Trimming removed 6 bases at V and 2 bases at J, with 14 bases between. CDR3 sequence: CASSLSWQAYEQYL. CDR3 in DNA: TGTGCCAGCAGTTTAAGTTGGCAGGCCTACGAGCAGTACCTC.

This clonotype was seen ten or more times. The chain uses TRBV7-3 and TRBJ2-6; D gene ambiguous. In germline, CDR1 is SGHTA, CDR2 FQGTGA. Trimming took off 5 bases at V and 3 bases at J, with 8 bases between the two ends. The length of the CDR3 is 14 residues. The CDR3 here is CASSPFRGANVLTF. CDR3 nucleotides: TGTGCCAGCAGCCCCTTCCGTGGGGCCAACGTCCTGACTTTC.

This chain uses TRBV13 with TRBJ2-3; the match to TRBD2 covers 7 bases. This CDR3 contains 17 residues. CDR1 is PRHDT, CDR2 FYEKMQ, per germline (reference sequence). The trim removed 2 bases at V and 2 bases at J, leaving 10 bases unmatched. CDR3 sequence (DNA): TGTGCCAGCAGCTTACACCCGACTAGCACCGACACAGATACGCAGTATTTT. Encoded protein: CASSLHPTSTDTDTQYF.

This clonotype has ten or more counts. V and J are TRBV20-1 and TRBJ1-4; D is uncertain. V lost 0 bases, J lost 4 bases, and 9 bases lay in between. Germline loops: CDR1 DFQATT, CDR2 SNEGSKA (reference sequence). This CDR3 has 14 amino acids. The CDR3 spells CSARDGLSNEKLFF. The CDR3 DNA reads as TGCAGTGCTAGAGATGGTCTAAGTAATGAAAAACTGTTTTTT.

V and J are TRBV2 and TRBJ1-6; D perhaps matches TRBD1 (5 bases). Germline V gene lookup returns CDR1 SNHLY and CDR2 FYNNEI. The CDR3 runs to 14 residues. Trimming took off 4 bases at V and 10 bases at J, with 14 bases between the two ends. Written as DNA, the CDR3 is TGTGCCAGCAGTGCCAGGGCGAAGGAGTCACCCCTCCACTTT. It codes for CASSARAKESPLHF.

This clonotype came up once. The genes are TRBV12-3 or TRBV12-4 and TRBJ2-7; the match to TRBD1 covers 8 bases. CDR3 length: 15 amino acids. With 3 bases clipped from V and 6 bases from J, the junction kept 10 bases outside the gene matches. The DNA of the CDR3 is TGTGCCAGCAGTTTCGCGGGACAGGCCCCCCGCGAGCAGTACTTC. Translation: CASSFAGQAPREQYF.

The chain is built from TRBV7-9 and TRBJ2-6; D is possibly TRBD2 (5 bases). The V gene lost 5 bases and the J gene lost 1 base, with 9 bases spanning the gap. Germline-derived CDR1 and CDR2 are SEHNR and FQNEAQ (reference sequence). The CDR3 runs 15 residues. The CDR3 DNA sequence: TGTGCCAGCAGCACTCCGGGGTCTGGGGCCAACGTCCTGACTTTC. Amino acids: CASSTPGSGANVLTF.

This clonotype was counted many times. The chain recombines TRBV5-1 with TRBJ2-2, with TRBD1 matching 9 bases. CDR3 length equals 15 residues. The V segment lost 3 bases and the J segment 6 bases; nucleotides outside the gene matches: 6. In germline, CDR1 is SGHRS, CDR2 YFSETQ. The DNA of the CDR3 is TGCGCCAGCAGCTGGGGACAGGGTAGCGCCGGGGAGCTGTTTTTT. It codes for CASSWGQGSAGELFF.

About this clonotype itself: This sequence may be a read error, since a much larger clone differs from it by one base. The V call is TRBV11-3, the J call TRBJ2-2; 9 nucleotides line up with TRBD1. Germline CDR1 SGHNT, CDR2 YENEEA. CDR3 size: 16 residues. The CDR3 spells CACSFRTGADTGELFF. As DNA, the CDR3 is TGTGCCTGCAGCTTTCGGACAGGGGCCGACACCGGGGAGCTGTTTTTT.

This clonotype has just a few counts. Given a much more abundant clone one base away, this may be a read error. This chain links TRBV6-5 with TRBJ2-7, with 7 positions matching TRBD1. The CDR3 length is 13 residues. V trimming: 5 bases; J trimming: 4 bases; junction bases outside the gene matches: 5. Germline V gene lookup returns CDR1 MNHEY and CDR2 SVGAGI. The CDR3 loop is CASSHYRGYEQYF. For the CDR3, the DNA is TGTGCCAGCAGTCACTACAGGGGATACGAGCAGTACTTC.

This clonotype was seen many times. The chain couples TRBV20-1 to TRBJ2-5; TRBD2 matches 7 bases. This CDR3 comprises 14 residues. Germline assignment: CDR1 DFQATT and CDR2 SNEGSKA (reference sequence). Germline trimming cut 0 bases from V and 7 bases from J; bases unmatched to any gene: 8. CDR3 residues: CSARDPSGKGTQYF. The CDR3 region has the DNA TGCAGTGCTAGAGACCCTAGCGGAAAGGGGACCCAGTACTTC.

Many counts were recorded for this clonotype. J is TRBJ2-2 and V is TRBV3-1; no firm D call. The germline CDR1 and CDR2 sequences are LGHDT and YNNKEL (reference sequence). V lost 0 bases, J lost 0 bases, and 8 bases lay in between. The CDR3 has 16 residues. The DNA of the CDR3 is TGTGCCAGCAGCCAAGAAGGACGGACGAACACCGGGGAGCTGTTTTTT. Translation gives CASSQEGRTNTGELFF.

This clonotype was counted many times. V gene TRBV13 combines with J gene TRBJ2-1; D is uncertain. Germline CDR1 PRHDT, CDR2 FYEKMQ (reference sequence). Trimming removed 1 base from V and 4 bases from J, with 14 bases in between. This CDR3 region has 16 residues. Here the CDR3 reads CASSLDLSALYNEQFF. The DNA of the CDR3 is TGTGCCAGCAGCTTAGACCTGAGCGCGTTATACAATGAGCAGTTCTTC.

Points on this clonotype: A much more abundant neighbour one base away suggests this may be a read error. No conserved phenylalanine or tryptophan is present at the end of the CDR3, so a read error is the likely explanation. No DNA is shown, since the ends of the CDR3 on it are uncertain; the CDR3 is the one TCRdb lists. The rearrangement uses TRBV5-8 and TRBJ2-1; the D call TRBD2 from the table was never checked on the DNA. The CDR3 is made up of 13 amino acids, end residues included. Germline V CDR1 and CDR2: SGHTS, YDEGEE. CDR3 protein: CASSLVGALAGSE.

This clonotype was observed a few times. This may stem from a read error, because a much larger clone lies one nucleotide away. The chain recombines TRBV20-1 with TRBJ1-2; possible D gene TRBD1, 6 bases. Trimming took off 0 bases at V and 4 bases at J, with 15 bases between the two ends. CDR3 length equals 15 residues. Germline CDR1 DFQATT, CDR2 SNEGSKA (reference sequence). The chain's CDR3 is CSARDSKGGTYGYTF. The CDR3 region has the DNA TGCAGTGCTAGAGACTCGAAAGGGGGAACCTATGGCTACACCTTC.

With regard to this clonotype: Compared with germline, one end of the junction differs, possibly owing to a read error. The chain is built from TRBV5-6 and TRBJ2-7, with D unclear. Germline V gene sequence: CDR1 SGHDT, CDR2 YYEEEE. The CDR3 has 14 amino acids. The CDR3 region is CASTHTSASYERYF. CDR3 sequence (DNA): TGTGCCAGCACTCACACGTCAGCCTCCTACGAGCGGTACTTC.

This clonotype was recorded many times. The chain recombines TRBV5-6 with TRBJ2-3, with D perhaps TRBD2 (9 bases). Germline loops: CDR1 SGHDT, CDR2 YYEEEE. Trimming removed 4 bases at V and 3 bases at J, with 33 bases between. The CDR3 extends over 21 amino acids. The CDR3 nucleotides read TGTGCCAGCAGCCCACCCAGGGGGCAGGCTAGCGGGGTTGGTTGGACAGATACGCAGTATTTT. Translated: CASSPPRGQASGVGWTDTQYF.

In its sample, this clonotype was seen many times. This chain uses TRBV29-1 with TRBJ2-4; D gene uncertain. The V and J ends lost 0 bases and 5 bases respectively, with 8 bases between them. Germline V CDR1 and CDR2: SQVTM, ANQGSEA. The CDR3 spans 13 residues. This CDR3 is CSVEDLGQNIQYF. The CDR3 nucleotides are TGCAGCGTTGAAGATCTTGGTCAAAACATTCAGTACTTC.

This clonotype was observed many times. The chain joins TRBV4-2 to TRBJ2-5; TRBD2 agrees at 12 bases. Germline assignment: CDR1 LGHNA and CDR2 YNFKEQ. The CDR3 is 16 residues long. V was pared by 4 bases and J by 4 bases, with 7 bases of the junction left unmatched. The CDR3 loop is CASSPWTSGIGETQYF. The CDR3 DNA reads TGTGCCAGCAGCCCATGGACTAGCGGGATCGGAGAGACCCAGTACTTC.

About this clonotype: One base away lies a much larger clone, so this may be a sequencing read error. The V and J genes are TRBV11-2 and TRBJ2-7, with no clear D. The germline V gene has CDR1 SGHAT and CDR2 FQNNGV. There are 15 residues in the CDR3. CDR3 nucleotides: TGTGCCAGCAGCTTAGGCCTTGGCACCTCCTACGTGCAGTACTTC. Its translation is CASSLGLGTSYVQYF.